This is a list of T cell receptor beta chains from one sample in a study of molecular identifiers for immune sequencing clone quantification. MiXCR was run by TCRdb on the PCR reads, yielding one entry per CDR3 protein. Of some 590,000 distinct CDR3 sequences listed, 25% are singletons. Sequencing input: naive CD8+ T cells from blood, with Jurkat cell RNA spiked in. The receptor source for this set is a human donor in good health. Some libraries in this study had Jurkat cell RNA spiked in. The CDR3 runs from the conserved cysteine through the conserved F or W. The D gene is left open where the match is weak. Only part of the rows carry a size: once, few, many, or a class if the clone is expanded.

v_call: TRBV20-1; j_call: TRBJ1-1; clone_size: few; d_call: .; cdr3_nt: TGCAGTGCTAGAGAACCGGGGGCGGTAAACACTGAAGCTTTCTTT; cdr3_aa: CSAREPGAVNTEAFF
v_call: TRBV10-3; j_call: TRBJ2-1; clone_size: few; d_call: TRBD1; cdr3_nt: TGTGCCACTGGGGACAGGGGGTACAATGAGCAGTTCTTC; cdr3_aa: CATGDRGYNEQFF
v_call: TRBV5-6; j_call: TRBJ2-2; clone_size: .; d_call: .; cdr3_nt: TGTGCCAGCAGCTTCGGGGGTTTCTATGTGGGGGAGCTGTTTTTT; cdr3_aa: CASSFGGFYVGELFF
v_call: TRBV4-1; j_call: TRBJ2-1; clone_size: .; d_call: TRBD2; cdr3_nt: TGCGCCAGCAGTCTTTTGGGTTCGGGGATAGCGGGGGGAAGTGAGCAGTTCTTC; cdr3_aa: CASSLLGSGIAGGSEQFF
v_call: TRBV27; j_call: TRBJ2-7; clone_size: few; d_call: .; cdr3_nt: TGTGCCAGCAGTTTAAGTTATGTACAGAGCTACGAGCAGTACTTC; cdr3_aa: CASSLSYVQSYEQYF
v_call: TRBV28; j_call: TRBJ1-2; clone_size: many; d_call: .; cdr3_nt: TGTGCCAGCAGTTTCCTGACGCCTGACAGCAGAGCTAACTATGGCTACACCTTC; cdr3_aa: CASSFLTPDSRANYGYTF
v_call: TRBV5-4; j_call: TRBJ2-7; clone_size: .; d_call: .; cdr3_nt: TGTGCCAGCAGCTCCGACAGGCCGGGTGAGCAGTACTTC; cdr3_aa: CASSSDRPGEQYF
v_call: TRBV29-1; j_call: TRBJ2-3; clone_size: many; d_call: TRBD2; cdr3_nt: TGCAGTGGCCTGGGAGGGTCGTCAGATACGCAGTATTTT; cdr3_aa: CSGLGGSSDTQYF
v_call: TRBV20-1; j_call: TRBJ1-1; clone_size: .; d_call: .; cdr3_nt: TGCAGTGCTAGAGTCCCCTGGGGTTACACTGAAGCTTTCTTT; cdr3_aa: CSARVPWGYTEAFF
v_call: TRBV7-9; j_call: TRBJ2-5; clone_size: few; d_call: TRBD2; cdr3_nt: TGTGCCAGCAGCCCGACTCTAGCGGGAGAGGGGGAGACCCAGTACTTC; cdr3_aa: CASSPTLAGEGETQYF
v_call: TRBV10-3; j_call: TRBJ1-4; clone_size: .; d_call: .; cdr3_nt: TGTGCCATCAGTGACCCAGGCAAAAATGAAAAACTGTTTTTT; cdr3_aa: CAISDPGKNEKLFF
v_call: TRBV5-4; j_call: TRBJ2-3; clone_size: many; d_call: .; cdr3_nt: TGTGCCAGCAGCTTGGAGGACCTCGGCACAGATACGCAGTATTTT; cdr3_aa: CASSLEDLGTDTQYF
v_call: TRBV7-9; j_call: TRBJ2-2; clone_size: few; d_call: TRBD1; cdr3_nt: TGTGCCAGCAGCCTTCCGGGACAGGGGCCCGCCACCGGGGAGCTGTTTTTT; cdr3_aa: CASSLPGQGPATGELFF
v_call: TRBV6-2/TRBV6-3; j_call: TRBJ1-2; clone_size: few; d_call: .; cdr3_nt: TGTGCCAGCAGTCGAATGCGACAGTCCTATGAGGGCTACACCTTC; cdr3_aa: CASSRMRQSYEGYTF
v_call: TRBV19; j_call: TRBJ1-5; clone_size: many; d_call: .; cdr3_nt: TGTGCCAGTAGTATTGGGACCCGGCGAGGGCCCCAGCATTTT; cdr3_aa: CASSIGTRRGPQHF
v_call: TRBV5-1; j_call: TRBJ2-7; clone_size: .; d_call: .; cdr3_nt: TGCGCCAGCAGCGAAAAAGTCAACTCCTACGAGCAGTACTTC; cdr3_aa: CASSEKVNSYEQYF
v_call: TRBV19; j_call: TRBJ2-2; clone_size: few; d_call: TRBD2; cdr3_nt: TGTGCCAGTAGAGTAGCGGGGAACACCGGGGAGCTGTTTTTT; cdr3_aa: CASRVAGNTGELFF
v_call: TRBV10-3; j_call: TRBJ2-7; clone_size: few; d_call: TRBD1; cdr3_nt: TGTGCCATCAGTGACCAGGACAGGGAATCCTACGAGCAGTACTTC; cdr3_aa: CAISDQDRESYEQYF
v_call: TRBV15; j_call: TRBJ2-1; clone_size: few; d_call: .; cdr3_nt: TGTGCCACCAGCAGAACGCGGGGGCTTAAGTACAATGAGCAGTTCTTC; cdr3_aa: CATSRTRGLKYNEQFF